The following is a T cell receptor (beta chain) sequence with its context. The CDR3 length is 14 residues. V was shortened by 4 bases and J by 4 bases, with 13 bases between the two germline ends. Germline V gene lookup returns CDR1 SGHAT and CDR2 FQNNGV. Authors' analysis steps: Reference gene primer amplification yielded estimated nucleated cell counts. Method: immunoSEQ multiplex PCR; TCRdb's copy keeps in-frame clones and lacks some. That table furnishes V, J and clone size, whereas the DNA furnished D and trimming. The table records about 170,000 clones, 87% of them present only once. This specimen belongs to a study of blood T cell repertoires in COVID-19. Study-wide context: There were acute and convalescent COVID-19 samples, and they came from the United States, Italy and Spain. Nucleic acid was either cDNA or gDNA, and it came from T cells, B-cell-depleted T cells, or PBMCs.

This TCR was recovered from a young man with active or convalescent COVID-19. The chain carries TRBV11-2 and TRBJ1-2, with a weak D call TRBD1 (6 bases). Sequencing was performed on peripheral blood. The CDR3 loop reads CASSSPRTAYGYTF. The CDR3 DNA is TGTGCCAGCAGCTCCCCCAGGACAGCCTATGGCTACACCTTC.